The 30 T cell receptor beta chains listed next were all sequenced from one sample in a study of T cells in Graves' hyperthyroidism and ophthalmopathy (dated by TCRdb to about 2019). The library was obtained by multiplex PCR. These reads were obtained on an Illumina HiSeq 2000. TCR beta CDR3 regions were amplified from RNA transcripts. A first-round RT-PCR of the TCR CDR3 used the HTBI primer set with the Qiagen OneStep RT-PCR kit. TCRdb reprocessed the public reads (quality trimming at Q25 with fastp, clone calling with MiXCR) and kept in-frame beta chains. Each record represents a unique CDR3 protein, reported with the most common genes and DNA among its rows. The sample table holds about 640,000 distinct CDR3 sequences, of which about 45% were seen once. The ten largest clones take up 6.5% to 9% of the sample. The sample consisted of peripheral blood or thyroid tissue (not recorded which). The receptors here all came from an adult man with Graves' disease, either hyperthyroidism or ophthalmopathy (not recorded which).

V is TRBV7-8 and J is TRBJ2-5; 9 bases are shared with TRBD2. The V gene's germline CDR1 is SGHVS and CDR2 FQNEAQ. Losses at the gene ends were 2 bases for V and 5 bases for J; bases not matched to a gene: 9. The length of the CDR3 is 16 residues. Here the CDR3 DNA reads TGTGCCAGCAGCTTAAATGGCGGGGGGGCCGGGGAGACCCAGTACTTC. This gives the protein CASSLNGGGAGETQYF.

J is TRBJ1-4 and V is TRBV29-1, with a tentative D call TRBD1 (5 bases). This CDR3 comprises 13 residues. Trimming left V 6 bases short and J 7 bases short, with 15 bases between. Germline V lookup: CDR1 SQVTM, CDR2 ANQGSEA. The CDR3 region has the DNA TGCAGCGTGGGGACCGGAGAGGGTGAAAAACTGTTTTTT. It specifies CSVGTGEGEKLFF.

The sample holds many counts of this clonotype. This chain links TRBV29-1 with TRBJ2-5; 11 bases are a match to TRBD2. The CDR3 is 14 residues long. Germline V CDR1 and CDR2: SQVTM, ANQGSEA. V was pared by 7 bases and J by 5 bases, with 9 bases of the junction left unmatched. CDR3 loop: CSGLALAGGETQYF. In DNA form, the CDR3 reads TGCAGCGGATTGGCCTTAGCGGGAGGGGAGACCCAGTACTTC. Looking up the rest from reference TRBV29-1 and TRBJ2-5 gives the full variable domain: SAVISQKPSRDICQRGTSLTIQCQVDSQVTMMFWYRQQPGQSLTLIATANQGSEATYESGFVIDKFPISRPNLTFSTLTVSNMSPEDSSIYLCSGLALAGGETQYFGPGTRLLVL.

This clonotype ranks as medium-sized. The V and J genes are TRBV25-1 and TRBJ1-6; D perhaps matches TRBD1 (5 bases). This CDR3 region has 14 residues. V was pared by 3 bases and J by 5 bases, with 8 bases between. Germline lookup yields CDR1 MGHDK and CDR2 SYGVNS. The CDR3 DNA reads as TGTGCCAGCAGTGATGGAGGGGATAATTCACCCCTCCACTTT. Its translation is CASSDGGDNSPLHF.

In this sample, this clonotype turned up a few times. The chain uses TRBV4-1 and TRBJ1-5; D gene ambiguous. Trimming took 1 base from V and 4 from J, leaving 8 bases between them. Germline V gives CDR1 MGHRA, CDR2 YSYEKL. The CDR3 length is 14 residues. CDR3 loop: CASSQGPANQPQHF. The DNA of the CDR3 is TGCGCCAGCAGCCAAGGGCCGGCTAATCAGCCCCAGCATTTT.

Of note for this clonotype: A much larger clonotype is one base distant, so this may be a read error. DNA for the CDR3: TGTGCCATCAGGGGCCAGTATAGCAATCAGCCCCAGCATTTT. It is translated as CAIRGQYSNQPQHF. The genes are TRBV12-3 or TRBV12-4 and TRBJ1-5, with a tentative D call TRBD1 (6 bases). Trimming shortened V by 10 bases and J by 0 bases, and 13 bases separated the two germline ends. This CDR3 is 14 amino acids long.

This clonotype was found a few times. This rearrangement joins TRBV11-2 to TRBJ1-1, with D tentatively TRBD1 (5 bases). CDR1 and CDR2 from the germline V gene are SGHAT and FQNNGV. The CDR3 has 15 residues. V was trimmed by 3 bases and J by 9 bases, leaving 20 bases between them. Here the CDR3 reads CASSLELWGFEKAFF. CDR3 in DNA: TGTGCCAGCAGCTTGGAGTTGTGGGGGTTTGAGAAAGCTTTCTTT.

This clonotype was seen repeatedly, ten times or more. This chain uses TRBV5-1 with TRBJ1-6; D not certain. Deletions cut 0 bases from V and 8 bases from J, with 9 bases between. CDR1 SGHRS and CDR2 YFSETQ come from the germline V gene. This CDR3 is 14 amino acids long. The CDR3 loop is CASSLGAADSPLHF. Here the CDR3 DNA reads TGCGCCAGCAGCTTGGGGGCAGCGGATTCACCCCTCCACTTT. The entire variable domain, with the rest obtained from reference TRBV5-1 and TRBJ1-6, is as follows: KAGVTQTPRYLIKTRGQQVTLSCSPISGHRSVSWYQQTPGQGLQFLFEYFSETQRNKGNFPGRFSGRQFSNSRSEMNVSTLELGDSALYLCASSLGAADSPLHFGNGTRLTVT.

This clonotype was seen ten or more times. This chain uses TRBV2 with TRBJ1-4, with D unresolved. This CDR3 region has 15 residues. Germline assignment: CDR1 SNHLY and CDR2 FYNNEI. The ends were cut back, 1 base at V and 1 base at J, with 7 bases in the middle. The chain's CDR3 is CASSEEGITNEKLFF. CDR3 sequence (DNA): TGTGCCAGCAGTGAAGAAGGGATAACTAATGAAAAACTGTTTTTT.

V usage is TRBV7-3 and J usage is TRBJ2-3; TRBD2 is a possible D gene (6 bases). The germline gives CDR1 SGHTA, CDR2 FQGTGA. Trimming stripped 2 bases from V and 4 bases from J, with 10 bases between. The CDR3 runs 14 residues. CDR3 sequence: CASSLDRGADTQYF. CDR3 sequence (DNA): TGTGCCAGCAGCTTAGACCGCGGGGCAGATACGCAGTATTTT.

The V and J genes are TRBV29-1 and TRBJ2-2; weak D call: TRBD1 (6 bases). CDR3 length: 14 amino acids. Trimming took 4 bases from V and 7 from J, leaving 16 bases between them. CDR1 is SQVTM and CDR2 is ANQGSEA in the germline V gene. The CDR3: CSVVQGGFGGELFF. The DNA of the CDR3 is TGCAGCGTTGTACAGGGTGGGTTTGGCGGGGAGCTGTTTTTT.

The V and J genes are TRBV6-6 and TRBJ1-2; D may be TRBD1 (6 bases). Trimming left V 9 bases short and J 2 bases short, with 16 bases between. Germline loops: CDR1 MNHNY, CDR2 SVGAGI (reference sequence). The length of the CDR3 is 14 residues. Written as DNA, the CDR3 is TGTGCCAGTTATTTAGTTACAGGGAACTATGGCTACACCTTC. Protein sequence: CASYLVTGNYGYTF.

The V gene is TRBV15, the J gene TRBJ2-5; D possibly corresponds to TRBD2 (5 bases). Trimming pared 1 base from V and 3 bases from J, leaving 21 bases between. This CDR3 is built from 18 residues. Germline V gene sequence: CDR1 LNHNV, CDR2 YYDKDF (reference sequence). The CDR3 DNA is TGTGCCACCAGCAGAGGAGGTCTGGCGGGCGACTTTAAAGAGACCCAGTACTTC. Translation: CATSRGGLAGDFKETQYF.

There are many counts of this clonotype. CDR3 region: CASSPSLTNTIYF. The DNA of the CDR3 is TGTGCCAGCAGCCCATCATTGACAAACACCATATATTTT. This chain uses TRBV7-2 with TRBJ1-3, with D hard to call. The CDR3 loop spans 13 amino acids. Germline loops: CDR1 SGHTA, CDR2 FQGNSA. V lost 5 bases and J 6 bases, leaving 11 bases between the germline ends.

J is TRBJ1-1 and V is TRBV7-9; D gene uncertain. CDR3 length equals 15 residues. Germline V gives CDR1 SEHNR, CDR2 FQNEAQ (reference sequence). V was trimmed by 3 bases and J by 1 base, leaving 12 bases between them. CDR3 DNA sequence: TGTGCCAGCAGCTTCGGGAGAGGGAGGAACACTGAAGCTTTCTTT. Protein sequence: CASSFGRGRNTEAFF.

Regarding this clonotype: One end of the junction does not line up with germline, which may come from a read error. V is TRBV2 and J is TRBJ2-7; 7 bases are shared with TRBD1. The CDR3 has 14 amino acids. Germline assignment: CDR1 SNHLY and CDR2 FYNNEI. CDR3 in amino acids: CASSERGGDYEQCF. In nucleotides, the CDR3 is TGTGCCAGCAGTGAAAGAGGGGGCGACTACGAGCAGTGCTTC.

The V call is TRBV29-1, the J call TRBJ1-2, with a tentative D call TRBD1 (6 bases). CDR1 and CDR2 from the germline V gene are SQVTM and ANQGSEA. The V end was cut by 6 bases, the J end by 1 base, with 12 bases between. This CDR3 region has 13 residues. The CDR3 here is CSVTTGLNYGYTF. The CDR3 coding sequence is TGCAGCGTAACTACAGGGCTTAACTATGGCTACACCTTC. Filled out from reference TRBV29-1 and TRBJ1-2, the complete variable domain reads SAVISQKPSRDICQRGTSLTIQCQVDSQVTMMFWYRQQPGQSLTLIATANQGSEATYESGFVIDKFPISRPNLTFSTLTVSNMSPEDSSIYLCSVTTGLNYGYTFGSGTRLTVV.

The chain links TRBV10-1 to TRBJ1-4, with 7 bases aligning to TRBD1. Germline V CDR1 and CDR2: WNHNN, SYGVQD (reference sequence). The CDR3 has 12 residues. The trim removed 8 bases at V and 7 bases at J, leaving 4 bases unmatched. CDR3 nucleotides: TGCGCCAGCCGGCGGGACAGTGAAAAACTGTTTTTT. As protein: CASRRDSEKLFF.

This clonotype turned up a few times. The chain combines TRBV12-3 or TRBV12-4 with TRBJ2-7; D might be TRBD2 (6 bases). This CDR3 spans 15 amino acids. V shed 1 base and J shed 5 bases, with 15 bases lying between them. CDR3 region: CASSLGGRWNNEQYF. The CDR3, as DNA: TGTGCCAGCAGTTTAGGTGGGAGGTGGAACAACGAGCAGTACTTC.

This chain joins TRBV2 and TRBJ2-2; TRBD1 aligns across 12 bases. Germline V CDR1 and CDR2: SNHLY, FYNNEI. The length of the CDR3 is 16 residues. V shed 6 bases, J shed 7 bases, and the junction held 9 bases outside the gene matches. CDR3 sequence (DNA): TGTGCCAGCAGCGCGCGGGACAGGGGGCAGGGCGGGGAGCTGTTTTTT. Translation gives CASSARDRGQGGELFF.

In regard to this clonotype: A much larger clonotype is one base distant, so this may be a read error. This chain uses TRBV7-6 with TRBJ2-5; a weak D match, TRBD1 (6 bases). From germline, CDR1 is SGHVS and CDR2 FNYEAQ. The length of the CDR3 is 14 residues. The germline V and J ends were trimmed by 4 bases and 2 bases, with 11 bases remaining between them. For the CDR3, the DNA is TGTGCCAGCAGCTCTGCAGGGGCGCAAGAGACCCAGTACTTC. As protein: CASSSAGAQETQYF.

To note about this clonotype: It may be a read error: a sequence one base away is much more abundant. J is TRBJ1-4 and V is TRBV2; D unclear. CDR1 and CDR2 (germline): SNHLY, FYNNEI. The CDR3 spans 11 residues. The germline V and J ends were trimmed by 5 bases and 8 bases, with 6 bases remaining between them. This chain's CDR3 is CASSHGEKLFF. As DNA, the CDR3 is TGTGCCAGCAGTCACGGGGAAAAACTGTTTTTT. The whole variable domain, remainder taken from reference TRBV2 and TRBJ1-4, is EPEVTQTPSHQVTQMGQEVILRCVPISNHLYFYWYRQILGQKVEFLVSFYNNEISEKSEIFDDQFSVERPDGSNFTLKIRSTKLEDSAMYFCASSHGEKLFFGSGTQLSVL.

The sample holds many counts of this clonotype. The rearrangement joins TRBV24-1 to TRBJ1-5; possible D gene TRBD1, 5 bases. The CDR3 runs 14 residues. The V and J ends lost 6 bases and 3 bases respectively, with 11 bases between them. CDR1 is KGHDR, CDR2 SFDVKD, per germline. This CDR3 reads CATSPGRLNQPQHF. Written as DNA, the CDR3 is TGTGCCACCAGTCCGGGACGGCTCAATCAGCCCCAGCATTTT.

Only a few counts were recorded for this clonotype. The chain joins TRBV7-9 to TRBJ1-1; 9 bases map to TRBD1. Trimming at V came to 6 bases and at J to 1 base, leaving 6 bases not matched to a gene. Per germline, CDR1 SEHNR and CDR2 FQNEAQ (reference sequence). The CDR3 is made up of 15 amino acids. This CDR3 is CASRDPGQGNTEAFF. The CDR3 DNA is TGTGCCAGCAGGGATCCGGGACAGGGGAACACTGAAGCTTTCTTT.

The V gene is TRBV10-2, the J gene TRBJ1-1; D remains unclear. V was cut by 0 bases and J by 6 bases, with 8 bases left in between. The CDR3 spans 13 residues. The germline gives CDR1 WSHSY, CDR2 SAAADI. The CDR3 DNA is TGCGCCAGCAGTGAGTCGAAGGCCTCTGAAGCTTTCTTT. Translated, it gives CASSESKASEAFF.

Here the CDR3 DNA reads TGTGCCATCAGTGAGGTTTGGAACACTGGAAACACCATATATTTT. The encoded protein is CAISEVWNTGNTIYF. The chain joins TRBV10-3 to TRBJ1-3; D is undetermined. The CDR3 is made up of 15 amino acids. From germline, CDR1 is ENHRY and CDR2 SYGVKD. V dropped 2 bases and J dropped 2 bases, with 10 bases sitting between them.

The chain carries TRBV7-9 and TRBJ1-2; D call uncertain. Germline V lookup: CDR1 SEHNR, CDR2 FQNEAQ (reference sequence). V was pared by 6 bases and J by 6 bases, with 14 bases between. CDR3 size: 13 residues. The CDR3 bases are TGTGCCAGCAGTCCGGGTGAAAGTAATGGCTACACCTTC. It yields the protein CASSPGESNGYTF.

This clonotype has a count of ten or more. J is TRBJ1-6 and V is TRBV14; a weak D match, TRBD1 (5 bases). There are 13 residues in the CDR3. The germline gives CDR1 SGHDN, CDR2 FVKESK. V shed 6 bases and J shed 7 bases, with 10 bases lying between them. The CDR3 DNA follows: TGTGCCAGCAGTCAGGGTGGAAATTCACCCCTCCACTTT. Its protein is CASSQGGNSPLHF.

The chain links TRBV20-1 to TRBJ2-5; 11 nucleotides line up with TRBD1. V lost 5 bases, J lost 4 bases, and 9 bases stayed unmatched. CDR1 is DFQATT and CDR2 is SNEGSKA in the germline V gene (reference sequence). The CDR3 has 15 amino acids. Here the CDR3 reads CSALIGTGGGETQYF. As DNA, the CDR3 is TGCAGTGCTTTGATTGGGACAGGGGGGGGAGAGACCCAGTACTTC.

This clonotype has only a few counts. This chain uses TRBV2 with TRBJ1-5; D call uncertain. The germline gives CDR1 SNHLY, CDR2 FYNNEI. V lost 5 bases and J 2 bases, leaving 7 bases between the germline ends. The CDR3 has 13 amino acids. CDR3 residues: CASSQVGNQPQHF. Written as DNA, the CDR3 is TGTGCCAGCAGTCAGGTGGGCAATCAGCCCCAGCATTTT.